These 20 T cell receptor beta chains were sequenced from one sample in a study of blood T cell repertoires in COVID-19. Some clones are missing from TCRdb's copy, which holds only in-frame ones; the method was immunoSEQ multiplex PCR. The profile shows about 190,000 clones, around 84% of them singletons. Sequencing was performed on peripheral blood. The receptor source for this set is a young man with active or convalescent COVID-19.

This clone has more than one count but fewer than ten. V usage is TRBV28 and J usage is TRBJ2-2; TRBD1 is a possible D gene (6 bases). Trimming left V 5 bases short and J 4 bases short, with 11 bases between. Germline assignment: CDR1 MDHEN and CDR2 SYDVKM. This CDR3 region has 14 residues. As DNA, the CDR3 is TGTGCCAGCAGTCATGGACAGCGCACCGGGGAGCTGTTTTTT. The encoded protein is CASSHGQRTGELFF.

CDR3 nucleotide sequence: TGCGCCAGCAGCGGGGCAGGGGATTCCTACGAGCAGTACGTC. It specifies CASSGAGDSYEQYV. The chain carries TRBV5-1 and TRBJ2-7, with a possible D match to TRBD1 (6 bases). The germline V and J ends were trimmed by 4 bases and 1 base, with 12 bases remaining between them. The CDR3 totals 14 residues. The germline V gene encodes CDR1 SGHRS and CDR2 YFSETQ.

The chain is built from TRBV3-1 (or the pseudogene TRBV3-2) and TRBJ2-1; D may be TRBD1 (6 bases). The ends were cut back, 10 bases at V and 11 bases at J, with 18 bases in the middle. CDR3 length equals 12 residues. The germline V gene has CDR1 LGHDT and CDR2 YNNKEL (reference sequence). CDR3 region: CATAQDSFKQFF. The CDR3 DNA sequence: TGTGCCACCGCCCAGGACAGCTTTAAGCAGTTCTTC.

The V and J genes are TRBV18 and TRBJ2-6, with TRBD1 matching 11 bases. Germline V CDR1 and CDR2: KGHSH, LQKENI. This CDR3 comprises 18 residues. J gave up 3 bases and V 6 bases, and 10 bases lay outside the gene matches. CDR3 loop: CASSPGTGGPRGANVLTF. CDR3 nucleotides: TGTGCCAGCTCCCCCGGGACAGGGGGTCCCCGTGGGGCCAACGTCCTGACTTTC.

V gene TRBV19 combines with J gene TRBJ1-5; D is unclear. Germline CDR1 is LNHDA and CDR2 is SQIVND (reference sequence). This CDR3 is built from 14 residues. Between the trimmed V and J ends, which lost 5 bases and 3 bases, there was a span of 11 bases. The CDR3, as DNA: TGTGCCAGTAGTTCTGCGGGCTACAATCAGCCCCAGCATTTT. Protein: CASSSAGYNQPQHF.

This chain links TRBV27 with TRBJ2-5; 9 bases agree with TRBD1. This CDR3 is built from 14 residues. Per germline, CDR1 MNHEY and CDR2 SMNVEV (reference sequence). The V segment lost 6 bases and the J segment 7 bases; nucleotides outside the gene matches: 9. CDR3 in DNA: TGTGCCAGCAGGGAAGGACAGGGGCAGGGGACCCAGTACTTC. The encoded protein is CASREGQGQGTQYF.

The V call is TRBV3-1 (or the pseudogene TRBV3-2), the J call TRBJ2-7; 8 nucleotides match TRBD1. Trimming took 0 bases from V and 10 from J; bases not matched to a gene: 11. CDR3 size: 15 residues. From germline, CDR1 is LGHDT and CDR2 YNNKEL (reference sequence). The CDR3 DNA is TGTGCCAGCAGCCAAGATGGCGGGACAGGAAGCGCCCAGTACGTC. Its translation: CASSQDGGTGSAQYV.

The CDR3 reads CAWSAPSRNQPQHF. Written as DNA, the CDR3 is TGTGCCTGGAGTGCCCCGAGCCGGAATCAGCCCCAGCATTTT. The chain employs TRBV30 and TRBJ1-5; D unresolved. The CDR3 totals 14 residues. Trimming pared 1 base from V and 4 bases from J, leaving 11 bases between. The germline gives CDR1 GTSNPN, CDR2 SVGIG (reference sequence).

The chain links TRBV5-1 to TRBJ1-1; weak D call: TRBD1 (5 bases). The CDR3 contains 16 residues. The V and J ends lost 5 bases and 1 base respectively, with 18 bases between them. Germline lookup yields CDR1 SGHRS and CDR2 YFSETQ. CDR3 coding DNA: TGCGCCAGCAGTTTGCCCGAAGTGGGGCCGAACACTGAAGCTTTCTTT. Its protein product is CASSLPEVGPNTEAFF.

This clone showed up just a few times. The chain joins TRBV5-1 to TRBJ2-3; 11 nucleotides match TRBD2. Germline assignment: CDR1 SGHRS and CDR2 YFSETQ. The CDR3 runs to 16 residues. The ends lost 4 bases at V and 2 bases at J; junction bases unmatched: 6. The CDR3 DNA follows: TGCGCCAGCAGCCCGCTGACTAGCGGGGACACAGATACGCAGTATTTT. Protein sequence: CASSPLTSGDTDTQYF.

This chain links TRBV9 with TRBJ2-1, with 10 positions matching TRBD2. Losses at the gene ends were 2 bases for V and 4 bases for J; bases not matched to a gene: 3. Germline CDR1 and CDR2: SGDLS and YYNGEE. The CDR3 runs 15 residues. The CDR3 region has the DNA TGTGCCAGCAGCGTTAGCGGGGGGCCTTACAATGAGCAGTTCTTC. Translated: CASSVSGGPYNEQFF.

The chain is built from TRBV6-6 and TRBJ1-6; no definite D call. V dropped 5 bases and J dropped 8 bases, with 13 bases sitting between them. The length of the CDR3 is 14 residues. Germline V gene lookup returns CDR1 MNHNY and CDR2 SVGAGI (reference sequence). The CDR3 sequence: CASSSVLSDSPLHF. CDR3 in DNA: TGTGCCAGCAGTAGCGTTTTGAGCGATTCACCCCTCCACTTT.

The CDR3 nucleotides are TGTGCCAGCAGTTCCGCCGGGACAGGGGATGAAAAACTGTTTTTT. Amino acids: CASSSAGTGDEKLFF. J is TRBJ1-4 and V is TRBV27; 10 bases agree with TRBD1. The germline CDR1 and CDR2 sequences are MNHEY and SMNVEV (reference sequence). The CDR3 runs 15 residues. Unmatched junction bases numbered 5, after V lost 4 bases and J lost 6 bases.

The CDR3 region is CASSAGQGSVVGYTF. CDR3 bases: TGTGCCAGTAGTGCCGGACAAGGCTCAGTGGTTGGCTACACCTTC. The chain is built from TRBV19 and TRBJ1-2, with D perhaps TRBD1 (5 bases). CDR3 length equals 15 residues. Trimming removed 5 bases from V and 7 bases from J, with 20 bases in between. Per germline, CDR1 LNHDA and CDR2 SQIVND (reference sequence).

The CDR3 protein is CAWSSSSNQPQHF. The CDR3 DNA reads TGTGCCTGGAGTTCTTCCAGCAATCAGCCCCAGCATTTT. The chain couples TRBV30 to TRBJ1-5; D not resolved. With 2 bases removed from V and 1 base from J, the gap between germline ends came to 6 bases. This CDR3 is 13 amino acids long. Germline CDR1 is GTSNPN and CDR2 is SVGIG (reference sequence).

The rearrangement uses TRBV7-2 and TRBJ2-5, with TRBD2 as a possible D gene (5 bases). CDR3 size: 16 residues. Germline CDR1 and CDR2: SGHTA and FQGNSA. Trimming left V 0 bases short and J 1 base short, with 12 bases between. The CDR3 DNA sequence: TGTGCCAGCAGCTTAGCCGGCAGCGGCACCCAAGAGACCCAGTACTTC. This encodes CASSLAGSGTQETQYF.

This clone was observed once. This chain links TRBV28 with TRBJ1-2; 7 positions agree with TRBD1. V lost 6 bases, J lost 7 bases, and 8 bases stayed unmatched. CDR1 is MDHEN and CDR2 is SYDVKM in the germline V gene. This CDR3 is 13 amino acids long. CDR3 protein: CASSPTGRSGYTF. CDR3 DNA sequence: TGTGCCAGCAGCCCGACAGGGAGGTCTGGCTACACCTTC.

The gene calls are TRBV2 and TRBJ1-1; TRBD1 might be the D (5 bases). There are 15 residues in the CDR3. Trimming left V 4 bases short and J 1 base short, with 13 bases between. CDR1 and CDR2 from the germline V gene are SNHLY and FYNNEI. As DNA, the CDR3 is TGTGCCAGCAGTGCCCCTCAGGGTGAGAACACTGAAGCTTTCTTT. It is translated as CASSAPQGENTEAFF.

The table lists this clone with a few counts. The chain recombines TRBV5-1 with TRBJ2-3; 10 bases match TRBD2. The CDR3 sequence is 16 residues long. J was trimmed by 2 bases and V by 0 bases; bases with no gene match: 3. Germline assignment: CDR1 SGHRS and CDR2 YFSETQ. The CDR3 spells CASSLVAGGLTDTQYF. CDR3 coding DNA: TGCGCCAGCAGCTTGGTAGCGGGGGGCCTCACAGATACGCAGTATTTT.

The CDR3 loop is CASSLGDRGHTEAFF. The CDR3 DNA reads TGCGCCAGCAGCTTGGGGGACAGGGGGCACACTGAAGCTTTCTTT. The rearrangement joins TRBV5-1 to TRBJ1-1; 12 bases fit TRBD1. V gave up 0 bases and J gave up 3 bases; unmatched junction bases: 0. Germline loops: CDR1 SGHRS, CDR2 YFSETQ. This CDR3 comprises 15 residues.